Each of the 30 T cell receptor beta chains below was sequenced from the same sample in a study of cytotoxic CD8 clonotypes in ibrutinib-treated CLL. Method: immunoSEQ multiplex PCR; TCRdb's copy keeps in-frame clones and lacks some. The profile shows approximately 350,000 clones, 60% to 80% of them singletons. The sequenced sample was PBMCs, obtained after 36 months of ibrutinib treatment. The source is a human donor with chronic lymphocytic leukemia.

The V call is TRBV6-5, the J call TRBJ1-5; a weak D match, TRBD1 (6 bases). V was clipped by 6 bases and J by 6 bases, with 12 bases between them. The CDR3 covers 13 residues. Germline assignment: CDR1 MNHEY and CDR2 SVGAGI. The CDR3 DNA is TGTGCCAGCAGAACTGGAGGGGGTCAGCCCCAGCATTTT. This codes for CASRTGGGQPQHF.

The gene calls are TRBV18 and TRBJ1-2; 7 bases line up with TRBD1. This CDR3 contains 18 residues. V trimming: 0 bases; J trimming: 0 bases; junction bases outside the gene matches: 10. In germline, CDR1 is KGHSH, CDR2 LQKENI. This CDR3 is CASSPPGKGQTTNYGYTF. CDR3 nucleotide sequence: TGTGCCAGCTCACCACCGGGAAAGGGACAGACTACTAACTATGGCTACACCTTC.

This clone was seen only a few times. The chain uses TRBV19 and TRBJ1-5; a weak D match, TRBD1 (5 bases). The V and J ends lost 5 bases and 5 bases respectively, with 16 bases between them. The CDR3 is 15 residues long. Per germline, CDR1 LNHDA and CDR2 SQIVND (reference sequence). The CDR3 DNA reads as TGTGCCAGTAGTCCTTGGGAGACAGTACATCAGCCCCAGCATTTT. As protein: CASSPWETVHQPQHF.

The chain links TRBV21-1 to TRBJ2-5. TRBV21-1 is assigned pseudogene status. This CDR3 has 14 amino acids. This chain's CDR3 is CASSNPSGTATQYF. DNA for the CDR3: TGTGCCAGCAGCAACCCATCCGGGACGGCAACCCAGTACTTC.

The chain couples TRBV7-3 to TRBJ2-3; D is tentatively TRBD1 or TRBD2 (5 bases each). CDR1 and CDR2 from the germline V gene are SGHTA and FQGTGA. V was trimmed by 2 bases and J by 4 bases, leaving 7 bases between them. There are 13 residues in the CDR3. CDR3 sequence reads: CASSLLGADTQYF. The CDR3 DNA reads as TGTGCCAGCAGCTTACTGGGGGCAGATACGCAGTATTTT.

The chain carries TRBV19 and TRBJ2-1; D ambiguous. The CDR3 loop spans 13 amino acids. The germline CDR1 and CDR2 sequences are LNHDA and SQIVND (reference sequence). Trimming left V 3 bases short and J 6 bases short, with 9 bases between. The CDR3 here is CASSIFVGNEQFF. The CDR3 coding sequence is TGTGCCAGTAGTATCTTTGTCGGCAATGAGCAGTTCTTC. Based on the CDR3 plus reference TRBV19 and TRBJ2-1, the full variable domain is DGGITQSPKYLFRKEGQNVTLSCEQNLNHDAMYWYRQDPGQGLRLIYYSQIVNDFQKGDIAEGYSVSREKKESFPLTVTSAQKNPTAFYLCASSIFVGNEQFFGPGTRLTVL.

This clone was observed once. V usage is TRBV9 and J usage is TRBJ1-3; 7 nucleotides agree with TRBD1. In germline, CDR1 is SGDLS, CDR2 YYNGEE. The CDR3 consists of 17 residues. Losses at the gene ends were 3 bases for V and 0 bases for J; bases not matched to a gene: 9. Written as DNA, the CDR3 is TGTGCCAGCAGCGCTCCACAGGGGACCCCCTCTGGAAACACCATATATTTT. As protein: CASSAPQGTPSGNTIYF.

The CDR3 here is CAIPPPGLAGGPPDTQYF. The CDR3 region has the DNA TGCGCCATCCCCCCTCCGGGACTAGCGGGAGGGCCCCCAGATACGCAGTATTTT. This rearrangement joins TRBV5-1 to TRBJ2-3; 16 bases align to TRBD2. With 9 bases clipped from V and 4 bases from J, the junction kept 14 bases outside the gene matches. The CDR3 is made up of 18 amino acids. Germline CDR1 reads SGHRS; CDR2 reads YFSETQ.

This clone was seen a single time. This chain uses TRBV11-2 with TRBJ2-3; 9 positions agree with TRBD1. CDR1 and CDR2 (germline): SGHAT, FQNNGV. The trim removed 4 bases at V and 1 base at J, leaving 3 bases unmatched. CDR3 length: 15 residues. DNA for the CDR3: TGTGCCAGCAGCTCCCACAGGGGGCGCACAGATACGCAGTATTTT. This sequence encodes CASSSHRGRTDTQYF.

The chain has TRBV11-1 and TRBJ2-7; 7 bases fit TRBD1. The CDR3 is 16 amino acids. Per the germline V gene, CDR1 is SGHAT and CDR2 is FQDESV (reference sequence). Trimming removed 1 base from V and 0 bases from J; junction bases left unmatched: 6. The CDR3 sequence is CASSLDYRGLSYEQYF. The CDR3 DNA reads as TGTGCCAGCAGCTTAGATTACAGGGGCCTCTCCTACGAGCAGTACTTC.

The CDR3 region is CASSPGRLGGTDTQYF. CDR3 DNA: TGCGCCAGCAGCCCGGGACGACTAGGGGGCACAGATACGCAGTATTTT. The genes are TRBV4-1 and TRBJ2-3; TRBD2 is a possible D gene (6 bases). The CDR3 runs to 16 residues. The V and J ends lost 4 bases and 1 base respectively, with 15 bases between them. CDR1 is MGHRA and CDR2 is YSYEKL in the germline V gene.

The chain links TRBV5-1 to TRBJ2-7, with a weak D call TRBD2 (6 bases). V lost 0 bases and J 2 bases, leaving 15 bases between the germline ends. The CDR3 is 16 amino acids. Germline-derived CDR1 and CDR2 are SGHRS and YFSETQ. The CDR3 sequence is CASSLAGAGGPYEQYF. In nucleotides, the CDR3 is TGCGCCAGCAGCTTGGCCGGGGCAGGAGGGCCCTACGAGCAGTACTTC.

This clone was seen only a few times. The chain links TRBV15 to TRBJ1-4; 7 positions match TRBD1. Germline V gives CDR1 LNHNV, CDR2 YYDKDF (reference sequence). The trim removed 4 bases at V and 5 bases at J, leaving 7 bases unmatched. This CDR3 spans 15 amino acids. The CDR3 spells CATSNRQGGNEKLFF. The CDR3 bases are TGTGCCACCAGCAATAGACAGGGCGGAAATGAAAAACTGTTTTTT. Looking up the rest from reference TRBV15 and TRBJ1-4 gives the full variable domain: DAMVIQNPRYQVTQFGKPVTLSCSQTLNHNVMYWYQQKSSQAPKLLFHYYDKDFNNEADTPDNFQSRRPNTSFCFLDIRSPGLGDTAMYLCATSNRQGGNEKLFFGSGTQLSVL.

The chain recombines TRBV27 with TRBJ1-6; 10 bases are shared with TRBD1. V dropped 5 bases and J dropped 10; count of bases not matched to a gene: 8. In germline, CDR1 is MNHEY, CDR2 SMNVEV (reference sequence). The CDR3 consists of 15 residues. CDR3 in amino acids: CASSPRTGGPSPLHF. CDR3 coding DNA: TGTGCCAGCAGTCCCAGGACAGGGGGACCGTCACCCCTCCACTTT.

V and J are TRBV25-1 and TRBJ2-6; 8 bases align to TRBD2. Germline CDR1 and CDR2: MGHDK and SYGVNS. The CDR3 runs 18 residues. V shed 4 bases and J 0 bases; nucleotides not matched to a gene: 8. The CDR3 sequence: CASSGLKRERSGANVLTF. CDR3 bases: TGTGCCAGCAGTGGTTTAAAGCGGGAGCGCTCTGGGGCCAACGTCCTGACTTTC.

There are a few counts of this clone. The chain couples TRBV9 to TRBJ1-2; D not certain. The length of the CDR3 is 14 residues. The V end was cut by 3 bases, the J end by 4 bases, with 13 bases between. Germline V gives CDR1 SGDLS, CDR2 YYNGEE. The CDR3 loop is CASSAGRSFYGYTF. CDR3 in DNA: TGTGCCAGCAGCGCCGGCAGGAGTTTCTATGGCTACACCTTC.

The rearrangement links TRBV2 to TRBJ2-7; a weak D match, TRBD1 (6 bases). Germline CDR1 and CDR2: SNHLY and FYNNEI. The ends were cut back, 7 bases at V and 0 bases at J, with 10 bases in the middle. There are 13 residues in the CDR3. The CDR3 is CASKWTASYEQYF. CDR3 bases: TGTGCCAGCAAATGGACAGCCTCCTACGAGCAGTACTTC.

In its sample, this clone was seen a few times. The chain employs TRBV7-9 and TRBJ2-7; perhaps D is TRBD1 or TRBD2 (5 bases each). V lost 8 bases and J 6 bases, leaving 17 bases between the germline ends. This CDR3 spans 13 amino acids. CDR1 and CDR2 (germline): SEHNR, FQNEAQ (reference sequence). The CDR3 DNA sequence: TGTGCCAGCGCTCTCAAGTGGGGGTTCGAGCAGTACTTC. It codes for CASALKWGFEQYF.

The J gene is TRBJ2-3, the V gene TRBV29-1; the match to TRBD2 covers 7 bases. The trim removed 3 bases at V and 4 bases at J, leaving 4 bases unmatched. The CDR3 runs to 13 residues. Germline loops: CDR1 SQVTM, CDR2 ANQGSEA. The CDR3 DNA reads TGCAGCGTTGACGGGGGGACCGCAGATACGCAGTATTTT. It encodes CSVDGGTADTQYF.

J is TRBJ1-5 and V is TRBV6-1; D is undetermined. Germline assignment: CDR1 MNHNS and CDR2 SASEGT. This CDR3 comprises 14 residues. V was clipped by 7 bases and J by 4 bases, with 14 bases between them. CDR3 sequence: CASTGPARNQPQHF. CDR3 nucleotides: TGTGCCAGCACGGGCCCAGCGAGAAATCAGCCCCAGCATTTT.

V is TRBV21-1 and J is TRBJ1-1; TRBD1 is the table's D call, not checked against the DNA. TRBV21-1 is shown as a pseudogene. This CDR3 contains 15 residues. The CDR3 region has the DNA TGTGCCAGCAGCAAAACGAGGGGGCAGGACACTGAAGCTTTCTTT. Residues: CASSKTRGQDTEAFF.

The table lists this clone with a few counts. The V and J genes are TRBV5-1 and TRBJ2-6; 7 bases are a match to TRBD1. V was clipped by 2 bases and J by 2 bases; unmatched bases: 13. The CDR3 covers 19 residues. The germline CDR1 and CDR2 sequences are SGHRS and YFSETQ. DNA of the CDR3: TGCGCCAGCAGCTTCAGGACAGGCCGAGTTCAGGCTGGGGCCAACGTCCTGACTTTC. Residues: CASSFRTGRVQAGANVLTF.

CDR3 sequence reads: CASSPLGGSTDTQYF. CDR3 DNA sequence: TGTGCCAGCAGTCCCTTGGGGGGGAGCACAGATACGCAGTATTTT. The rearrangement joins TRBV27 to TRBJ2-3; 7 nucleotides line up with TRBD2. CDR3 length: 15 amino acids. Germline-derived CDR1 and CDR2 are MNHEY and SMNVEV (reference sequence). V trimming: 5 bases; J trimming: 0 bases; junction bases outside the gene matches: 5.

This chain uses TRBV19 with TRBJ2-3; D remains unclear. The CDR3 is made up of 12 amino acids. Trimming removed 5 bases from V and 6 bases from J, with 9 bases in between. Germline values: CDR1 LNHDA, CDR2 SQIVND (reference sequence). The CDR3 bases are TGTGCCAGTAGTTCCGACCGGGATACGCAGTATTTT. It is translated as CASSSDRDTQYF.

This clone was recorded once. The rearrangement links TRBV14 to TRBJ2-7; D unresolved. The CDR3 runs 13 residues. V dropped 7 bases and J dropped 1 base, with 11 bases sitting between them. Germline V CDR1 and CDR2: SGHDN, FVKESK. CDR3 loop: CASNNPGSYEQYF. The CDR3 DNA reads TGTGCCAGCAATAATCCAGGTTCCTACGAGCAGTACTTC.

The chain is built from TRBV25-1 and TRBJ2-3; no reliable D call. Trimming took 4 bases from V and 6 from J, leaving 5 bases between them. The germline V gene has CDR1 MGHDK and CDR2 SYGVNS. CDR3 length: 11 residues. CDR3 protein: CASSGWDTQYF. DNA of the CDR3: TGTGCCAGCAGTGGCTGGGATACGCAGTATTTT.

This chain uses TRBV10-2 with TRBJ2-7; 8 bases fit TRBD2. J was trimmed by 6 bases and V by 10 bases; bases with no gene match: 17. Looked up from germline, CDR1 is WSHSY and CDR2 is SAAADI. This CDR3 is built from 15 residues. This CDR3 reads CAIGGGPGTRSEQYF. The CDR3 DNA sequence: TGCGCCATCGGGGGGGGACCGGGAACGCGGTCCGAGCAGTACTTC.

The chain joins TRBV25-1 to TRBJ1-2; D is ambiguous. Germline V gives CDR1 MGHDK, CDR2 SYGVNS. The CDR3 contains 11 residues. V was clipped by 6 bases and J by 1 base, with 3 bases between them. CDR3 loop: CASSINYGYTF. CDR3 in DNA: TGTGCCAGCAGCATTAACTATGGCTACACCTTC.

The CDR3 coding sequence is TGTGCCAGCAGTTTGACAGACACCGGGGAGCTGTTTTTT. This gives the protein CASSLTDTGELFF. V usage is TRBV28 and J usage is TRBJ2-2; D perhaps matches TRBD1 (5 bases). The CDR3 length is 13 residues. Trimming left V 3 bases short and J 3 bases short, with 5 bases between. The germline CDR1 and CDR2 sequences are MDHEN and SYDVKM.

V gene TRBV5-1 combines with J gene TRBJ2-1; TRBD2 aligns across 16 bases. CDR1 is SGHRS and CDR2 is YFSETQ in the germline V gene. The length of the CDR3 is 20 residues. Trimming took 3 bases from V and 4 from J; bases not matched to a gene: 13. The CDR3 here is CASSWRLGLAGGLTYNEQFF. DNA of the CDR3: TGCGCCAGCAGCTGGCGTTTGGGACTAGCGGGAGGGCTTACTTACAATGAGCAGTTCTTC.